Below, 7 T cell receptor beta chains from the same sample are listed, as sequenced in a study of blood T cell repertoires in COVID-19. TCRdb keeps only in-frame clones here, not all; method: immunoSEQ multiplex PCR. The sample records about 390,000 clones, approximately 87% being singletons. Sequencing used PBMCs or T cells enriched from blood (not recorded which). These receptors were obtained from a woman between 45 and 65 years old who had recovered from COVID-19.

V usage is TRBV9 and J usage is TRBJ2-5; D perhaps matches TRBD1 (6 bases). Germline-derived CDR1 and CDR2 are SGDLS and YYNGEE. The CDR3 loop spans 15 amino acids. Trimming left V 5 bases short and J 2 bases short, with 16 bases between. Here the CDR3 reads CASSLALGTQETQYF. The CDR3, as DNA: TGTGCCAGCAGTTTAGCGCTGGGGACACAAGAGACCCAGTACTTC.

The rearrangement links TRBV30 to TRBJ2-7; 10 bases line up with TRBD1. The CDR3 runs 15 residues. CDR1 is GTSNPN, CDR2 SVGIG, per germline (reference sequence). Trimming removed 1 base from V and 6 bases from J; junction bases left unmatched: 9. In DNA form, the CDR3 reads TGTGCCTGGAGTGGTTTCGGGACAGGGGTTCGCGAGCAGTACTTC. It encodes CAWSGFGTGVREQYF.

This chain uses TRBV18 with TRBJ2-3; no firm D call. Trimming left V 1 base short and J 5 bases short, with 10 bases between. Per germline, CDR1 KGHSH and CDR2 LQKENI. CDR3 size: 14 residues. The CDR3 DNA reads as TGTGCCAGCTCACCACAGGCAGGTCAAGATACGCAGTATTTT. It is translated as CASSPQAGQDTQYF.

The chain uses TRBV7-8 and TRBJ2-7; D might be TRBD2 (5 bases). The V end lost 4 bases, the J end lost 5 bases, and 21 bases lay between the germline ends. The germline V gene has CDR1 SGHVS and CDR2 FQNEAQ. The CDR3 covers 16 residues. The CDR3 here is CASSSDLGPGLNEQYF. In nucleotides, the CDR3 is TGTGCCAGCAGCTCAGACCTTGGGCCAGGACTGAACGAGCAGTACTTC.

This clone was seen a handful of times. J is TRBJ1-5 and V is TRBV19; the D gene is possibly TRBD1 (5 bases). The ends were cut back, 6 bases at V and 2 bases at J, with 17 bases in the middle. The CDR3 is made up of 16 amino acids. Germline CDR1 reads LNHDA; CDR2 reads SQIVND (reference sequence). CDR3 protein: CASRPSPGGGNQPQHF. In nucleotides, the CDR3 is TGTGCCAGTAGACCCTCTCCGGGGGGTGGCAATCAGCCCCAGCATTTT.

V usage is TRBV29-1 and J usage is TRBJ1-2, with D possibly TRBD1 on 6 matching bases. Trimming shortened V by 7 bases and J by 0 bases, and 12 bases separated the two germline ends. The CDR3 extends over 13 amino acids. Germline CDR1 reads SQVTM; CDR2 reads ANQGSEA. As DNA, the CDR3 is TGCAGCGCCTGGACAGAGGCTAACTATGGCTACACCTTC. The encoded protein is CSAWTEANYGYTF.

V is TRBV5-6 and J is TRBJ1-2, with D perhaps matching TRBD1 (5 bases). Germline CDR1 reads SGHDT; CDR2 reads YYEEEE. V was shortened by 5 bases and J by 3 bases, with 11 bases between the two germline ends. The CDR3 consists of 13 residues. The chain's CDR3 is CASRGEAYYGYTF. The CDR3 bases are TGTGCCAGCAGGGGGGAGGCTTACTATGGCTACACCTTC.